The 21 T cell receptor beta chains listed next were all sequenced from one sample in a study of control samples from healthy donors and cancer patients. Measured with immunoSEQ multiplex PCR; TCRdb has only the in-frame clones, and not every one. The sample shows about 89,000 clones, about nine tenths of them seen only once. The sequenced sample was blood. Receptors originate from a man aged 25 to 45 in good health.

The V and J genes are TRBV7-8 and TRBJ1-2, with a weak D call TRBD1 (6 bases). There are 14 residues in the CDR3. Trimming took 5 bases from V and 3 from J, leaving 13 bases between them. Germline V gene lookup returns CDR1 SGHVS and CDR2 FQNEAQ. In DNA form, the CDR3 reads TGTGCCAGCAGCCCCCGGACAGCGCACTATGGCTACACCTTC. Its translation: CASSPRTAHYGYTF.

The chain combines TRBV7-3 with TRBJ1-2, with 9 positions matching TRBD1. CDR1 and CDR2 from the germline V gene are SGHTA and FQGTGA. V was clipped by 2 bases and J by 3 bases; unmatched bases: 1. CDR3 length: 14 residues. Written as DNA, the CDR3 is TGTGCCAGCAGCTTAGACAGGGGGGACTATGGCTACACCTTC. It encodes CASSLDRGDYGYTF.

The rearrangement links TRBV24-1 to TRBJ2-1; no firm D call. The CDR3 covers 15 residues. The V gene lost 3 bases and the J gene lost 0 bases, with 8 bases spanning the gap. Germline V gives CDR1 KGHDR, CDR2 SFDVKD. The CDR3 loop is CATSDAARSYNEQFF. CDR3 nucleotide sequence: TGTGCCACCAGTGATGCAGCACGCTCCTACAATGAGCAGTTCTTC.

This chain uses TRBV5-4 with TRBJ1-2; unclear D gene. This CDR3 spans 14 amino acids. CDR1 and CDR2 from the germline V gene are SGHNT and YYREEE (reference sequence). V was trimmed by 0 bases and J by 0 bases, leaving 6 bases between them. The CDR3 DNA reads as TGTGCCAGCAGCTTGGCAGAGCCTAACTATGGCTACACCTTC. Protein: CASSLAEPNYGYTF.

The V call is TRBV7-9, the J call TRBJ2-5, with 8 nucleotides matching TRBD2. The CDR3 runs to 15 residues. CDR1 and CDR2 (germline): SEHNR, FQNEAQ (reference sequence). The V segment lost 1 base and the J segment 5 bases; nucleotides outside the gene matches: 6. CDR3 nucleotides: TGTGCCAGCAGCTTAGGTCGGGGGGGCCTCGAGACCCAGTACTTC. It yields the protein CASSLGRGGLETQYF.

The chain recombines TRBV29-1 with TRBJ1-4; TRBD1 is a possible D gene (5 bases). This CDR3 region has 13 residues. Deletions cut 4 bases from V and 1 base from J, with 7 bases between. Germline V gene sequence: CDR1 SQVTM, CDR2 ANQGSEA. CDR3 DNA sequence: TGCAGCGTTGTCGGGGGAACTAATGAAAAACTGTTTTTT. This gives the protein CSVVGGTNEKLFF. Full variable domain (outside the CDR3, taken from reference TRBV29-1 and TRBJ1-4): SAVISQKPSRDICQRGTSLTIQCQVDSQVTMMFWYRQQPGQSLTLIATANQGSEATYESGFVIDKFPISRPNLTFSTLTVSNMSPEDSSIYLCSVVGGTNEKLFFGSGTQLSVL.

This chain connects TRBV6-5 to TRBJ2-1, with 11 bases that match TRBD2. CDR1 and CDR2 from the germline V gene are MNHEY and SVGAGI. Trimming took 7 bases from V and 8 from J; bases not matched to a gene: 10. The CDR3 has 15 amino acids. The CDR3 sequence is CASIKGSGGAYEQFF. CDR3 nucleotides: TGTGCCAGCATTAAGGGTAGCGGGGGGGCCTATGAGCAGTTCTTC.

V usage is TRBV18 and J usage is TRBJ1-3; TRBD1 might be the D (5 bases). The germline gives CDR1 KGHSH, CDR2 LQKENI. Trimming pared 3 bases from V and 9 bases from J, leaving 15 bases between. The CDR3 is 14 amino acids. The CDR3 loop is CASSPRDPRSTIYF. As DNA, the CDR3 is TGTGCCAGCTCACCGAGGGACCCCCGGAGCACCATATATTTT.

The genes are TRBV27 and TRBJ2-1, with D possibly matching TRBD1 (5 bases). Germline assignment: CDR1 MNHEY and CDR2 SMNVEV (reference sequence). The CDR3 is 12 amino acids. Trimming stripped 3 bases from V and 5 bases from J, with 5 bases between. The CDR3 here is CASSLDNNEQFF. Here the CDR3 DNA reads TGTGCCAGCAGTTTGGACAACAATGAGCAGTTCTTC.

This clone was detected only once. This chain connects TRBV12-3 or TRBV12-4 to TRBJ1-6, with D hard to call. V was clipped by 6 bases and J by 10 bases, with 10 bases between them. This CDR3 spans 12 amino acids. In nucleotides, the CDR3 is TGTGCCAGCAGGCCGGGAGAGTCACCCCTCCACTTT. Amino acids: CASRPGESPLHF.

The CDR3 DNA reads as TGTGCCACCAGCAGAGGCAGTCGCCAAGAGACCCAGTACTTC. The encoded protein is CATSRGSRQETQYF. The chain couples TRBV15 to TRBJ2-5, with unresolved D. Germline CDR1 is LNHNV and CDR2 is YYDKDF (reference sequence). V dropped 1 base and J dropped 1 base, with 7 bases sitting between them. CDR3 length equals 14 residues.

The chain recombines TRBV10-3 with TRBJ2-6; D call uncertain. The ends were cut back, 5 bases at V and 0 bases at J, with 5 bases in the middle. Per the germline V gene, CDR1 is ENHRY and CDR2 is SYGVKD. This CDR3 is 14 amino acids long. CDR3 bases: TGTGCCATCAGTCAGCCCTCTGGGGCCAACGTCCTGACTTTC. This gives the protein CAISQPSGANVLTF.

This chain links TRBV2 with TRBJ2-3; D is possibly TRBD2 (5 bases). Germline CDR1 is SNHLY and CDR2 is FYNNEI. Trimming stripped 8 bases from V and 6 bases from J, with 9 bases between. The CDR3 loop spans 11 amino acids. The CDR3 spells CASLSGDTQYF. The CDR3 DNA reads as TGTGCCAGCCTAAGCGGCGATACGCAGTATTTT.

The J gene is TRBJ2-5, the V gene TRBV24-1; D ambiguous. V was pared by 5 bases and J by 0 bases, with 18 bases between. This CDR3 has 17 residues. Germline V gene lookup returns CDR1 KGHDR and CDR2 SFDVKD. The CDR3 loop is CATSGGADDSYQETQYF. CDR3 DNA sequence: TGTGCCACCAGTGGGGGTGCTGACGACTCGTACCAAGAGACCCAGTACTTC.

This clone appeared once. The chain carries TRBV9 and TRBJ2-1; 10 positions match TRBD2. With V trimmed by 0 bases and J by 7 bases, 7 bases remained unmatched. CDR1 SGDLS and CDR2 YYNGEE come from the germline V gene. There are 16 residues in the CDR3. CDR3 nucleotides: TGTGCCAGCAGCGTAGGAAGCGGGGGGGCGGATAATGAGCAGTTCTTC. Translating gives CASSVGSGGADNEQFF.

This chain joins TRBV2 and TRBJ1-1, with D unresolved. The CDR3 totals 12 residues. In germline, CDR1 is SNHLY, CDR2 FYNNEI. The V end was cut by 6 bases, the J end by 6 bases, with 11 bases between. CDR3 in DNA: TGTGCCAGCAGGAAAAACGAGGCTGAAGCTTTCTTT. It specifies CASRKNEAEAFF.

The CDR3 spells CAWSSWGAYEQYF. The CDR3 DNA reads as TGTGCCTGGAGTTCGTGGGGGGCCTACGAGCAGTACTTC. J is TRBJ2-7 and V is TRBV30, with a tentative D call TRBD2 (6 bases). The CDR3 extends over 13 amino acids. Trimming removed 2 bases at V and 2 bases at J, with 10 bases between. Germline-derived CDR1 and CDR2 are GTSNPN and SVGIG (reference sequence). Based on the CDR3 plus reference TRBV30 and TRBJ2-7, the full variable domain is SQTIHQWPATLVQPVGSPLSLECTVEGTSNPNLYWYRQAAGRGLQLLFYSVGIGQISSEVPQNLSASRPQDRQFILSSKKLLLSDSGFYLCAWSSWGAYEQYFGPGTRLTVT.

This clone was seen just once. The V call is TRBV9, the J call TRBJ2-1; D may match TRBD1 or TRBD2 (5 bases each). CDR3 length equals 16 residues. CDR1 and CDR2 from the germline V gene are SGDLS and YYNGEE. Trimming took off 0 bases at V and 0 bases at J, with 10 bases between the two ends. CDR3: CASSVGGTPSYNEQFF. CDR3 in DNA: TGTGCCAGCAGCGTAGGAGGGACCCCCTCCTACAATGAGCAGTTCTTC. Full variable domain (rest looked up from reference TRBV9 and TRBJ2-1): DSGVTQTPKHLITATGQRVTLRCSPRSGDLSVYWYQQSLDQGLQFLIQYYNGEERAKGNILERFSAQQFPDLHSELNLSSLELGDSALYFCASSVGGTPSYNEQFFGPGTRLTVL.

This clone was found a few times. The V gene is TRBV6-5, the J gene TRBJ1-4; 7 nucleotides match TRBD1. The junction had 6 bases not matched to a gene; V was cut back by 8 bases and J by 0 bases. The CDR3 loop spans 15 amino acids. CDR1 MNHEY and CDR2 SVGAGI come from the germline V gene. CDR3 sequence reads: CASRGGDATNEKLFF. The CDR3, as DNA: TGTGCCAGCCGAGGGGGCGACGCAACTAATGAAAAACTGTTTTTT.

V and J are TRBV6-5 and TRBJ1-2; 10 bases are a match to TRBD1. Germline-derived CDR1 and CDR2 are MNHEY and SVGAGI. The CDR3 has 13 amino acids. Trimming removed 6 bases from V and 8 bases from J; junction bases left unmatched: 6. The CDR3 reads CASSLTGGEGYTF. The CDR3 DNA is TGTGCCAGCAGCTTGACAGGGGGCGAAGGCTACACCTTC.

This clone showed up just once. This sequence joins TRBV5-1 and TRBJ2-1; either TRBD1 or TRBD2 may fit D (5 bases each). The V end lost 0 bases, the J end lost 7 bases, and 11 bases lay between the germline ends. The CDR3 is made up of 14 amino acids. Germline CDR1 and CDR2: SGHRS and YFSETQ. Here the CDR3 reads CASSLDWGSNEQFF. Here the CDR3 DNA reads TGCGCCAGCAGCTTGGATTGGGGGAGTAATGAGCAGTTCTTC.